This is a list of T cell receptor beta chains from one sample in a study of radiation and T cells in renal cell carcinoma. TCRdb's copy holds only in-frame clones and misses some; the assay was immunoSEQ multiplex PCR. Of 130,000 to 150,000 clones listed, about 85% are singletons. The sample consisted of blood, taken from a patient whose treatment included radiotherapy and nephrectomy. The receptors were gathered from a woman between 65 and 79 years old with renal cell carcinoma. CDR3s include the opening cysteine and the closing phenylalanine or tryptophan.

j_call: TRBJ2-5; cdr3_length: 14; v_call: TRBV5-1; cdr3_aa: CASSPERGPETQYF
j_call: TRBJ2-2; cdr3_length: 14; v_call: TRBV29-1; cdr3_aa: CSIPGQANTGELFF
j_call: TRBJ1-6; cdr3_length: 15; v_call: TRBV6-6; cdr3_aa: CASSYPDRARSPLHF
j_call: TRBJ2-3; cdr3_length: 14; v_call: TRBV13; cdr3_aa: CASSPLGDSDTQYF
j_call: TRBJ2-1; cdr3_length: 13; v_call: TRBV14; cdr3_aa: CASSQVLGNEQFF
j_call: TRBJ1-2; cdr3_length: 14; v_call: TRBV7-8; cdr3_aa: CASSPGETNYGYTF
j_call: TRBJ2-2; cdr3_length: 14; v_call: TRBV6-4; cdr3_aa: CASQIQAYTGELFF
j_call: TRBJ2-7; cdr3_length: 15; v_call: TRBV5-1; cdr3_aa: CASSASGVVSYEQYF
j_call: TRBJ2-6; cdr3_length: 18; v_call: TRBV19; cdr3_aa: CASRPPGTVESGANVLTF
j_call: TRBJ1-2; cdr3_length: 15; v_call: TRBV5-6; cdr3_aa: CASSLVSGTGVGYTF
j_call: TRBJ1-5; cdr3_length: 13; v_call: TRBV10-3; cdr3_aa: CAISRTLNQPQHF
j_call: TRBJ1-5; cdr3_length: 13; v_call: TRBV6-1; cdr3_aa: CASSEYGNQPQHF
j_call: TRBJ1-1; cdr3_length: 13; v_call: TRBV30; cdr3_aa: CAWSVGGNTEAFF
j_call: TRBJ1-3; cdr3_length: 14; v_call: TRBV7-9; cdr3_aa: CASSLARQADTIYF
j_call: TRBJ2-7; cdr3_length: 16; v_call: TRBV10-3; cdr3_aa: CAISERDVAGTYEQYF
j_call: TRBJ2-7; cdr3_length: 14; v_call: TRBV6-1; cdr3_aa: CASSPTGSSYEQYF
j_call: TRBJ1-1; cdr3_length: 12; v_call: TRBV7-3; cdr3_aa: CASSQGTDEAFF
j_call: TRBJ2-5; cdr3_length: 15; v_call: TRBV7-9; cdr3_aa: CASSPAAEGRETQYF
j_call: TRBJ2-3; cdr3_length: 17; v_call: TRBV4-1; cdr3_aa: CASSQDPPGGSTDTQYF
j_call: TRBJ2-1; cdr3_length: 18; v_call: TRBV7-3; cdr3_aa: CASSLKSQAAYSYNEQFF
j_call: TRBJ2-7; cdr3_length: 17; v_call: TRBV6-1; cdr3_aa: CASSGRQGRRASYEQYF
j_call: TRBJ2-3; cdr3_length: 16; v_call: TRBV2; cdr3_aa: CASSEQAGGLGNTQYF
j_call: TRBJ2-2; cdr3_length: 15; v_call: TRBV6-5; cdr3_aa: CASSNQGGRAGELFF
j_call: TRBJ2-1; cdr3_length: 11; v_call: TRBV19; cdr3_aa: CATGVSNEQFF
j_call: TRBJ1-1; cdr3_length: 13; v_call: TRBV6-5; cdr3_aa: CASRPRGYTEAFF
j_call: TRBJ2-1; cdr3_length: 16; v_call: TRBV30; cdr3_aa: CAWRRTGKSSYNEQFF
j_call: TRBJ1-2; cdr3_length: 15; v_call: TRBV10-3; cdr3_aa: CATPPPDRADYGYTF
j_call: TRBJ2-5; cdr3_length: 13; v_call: TRBV30; cdr3_aa: CAWSVAGTETQYF
j_call: TRBJ1-2; cdr3_length: 16; v_call: TRBV19; cdr3_aa: CASRPTDRGENYGYTF
j_call: TRBJ1-3; cdr3_length: 12; v_call: TRBV29-1; cdr3_aa: CSVEEAGNTIYF
j_call: TRBJ2-3; cdr3_length: 12; v_call: TRBV11-2; cdr3_aa: CASSGYLGTQYF
j_call: TRBJ2-5; cdr3_length: 15; v_call: TRBV13; cdr3_aa: CASSLRTSGQEAQYF
j_call: TRBJ2-3; cdr3_length: 15; v_call: TRBV5-1; cdr3_aa: CASSPNGVSTDTQYF
j_call: TRBJ2-2; cdr3_length: 16; v_call: TRBV27; cdr3_aa: CASSSPGGVFLGELFF
j_call: TRBJ1-1; cdr3_length: 13; v_call: TRBV6-5; cdr3_aa: CASSRRVDTEAFF
j_call: TRBJ2-3; cdr3_length: 16; v_call: TRBV5-4; cdr3_aa: CASSVGTSGGTDTQYF
j_call: TRBJ2-7; cdr3_length: 14; v_call: TRBV11-3; cdr3_aa: CASSLVAASYEQYF
j_call: TRBJ2-7; cdr3_length: 15; v_call: TRBV9; cdr3_aa: CASSVAGTGDYEQYF
j_call: TRBJ1-5; cdr3_length: 15; v_call: TRBV7-2; cdr3_aa: CASSSVLGSNQPQHF
j_call: TRBJ1-3; cdr3_length: 16; v_call: TRBV9; cdr3_aa: CASSVTGQGSGNTIYF
j_call: TRBJ2-7; cdr3_length: 14; v_call: TRBV5-1; cdr3_aa: CASSLGRGNYEQYF
j_call: TRBJ2-5; cdr3_length: 16; v_call: TRBV4-3; cdr3_aa: CASSRTFGTLQETQYF
j_call: TRBJ2-5; cdr3_length: 15; v_call: TRBV7-2; cdr3_aa: CASSFQGGSLETQYF
j_call: TRBJ2-3; cdr3_length: 15; v_call: TRBV7-3; cdr3_aa: CASSLQRGSTDTQYF
j_call: TRBJ2-5; cdr3_length: 13; v_call: TRBV11-1; cdr3_aa: CASSFEGLETQYF
j_call: TRBJ1-4; cdr3_length: 15; v_call: TRBV5-1; cdr3_aa: CASSPDGVTNEKLFF